This is a list of T cell receptor beta chains from one sample in a study of shared clonotypes between healthy human individuals. Assay used: immunoSEQ multiplex PCR; TCRdb lists only in-frame clones, some missing. The sample has 2,500,000 or so clones, 80% to 95% seen once. Sequenced material: naive CD4+ T cells from PBMCs. Receptors originate from a man between 18 and 35 years old in good health. Some clones in this sample may be carry-over from other donors' samples. The CDR3 runs from the conserved cysteine through the conserved F or W. The D gene is left open where the match is weak. Where a row states a size, it is once, few, many or the class of an expanded clone; other rows omit it.

d_call j_call v_call clone_size cdr3_aa cdr3_nt
NA TRBJ1-5 TRBV5-1 once CASSFGPAGNQPQHF TGCGCCAGCAGCTTTGGCCCCGCTGGCAATCAGCCCCAGCATTTT
NA TRBJ2-5 TRBV14 NA CASRGRGKTQYF TGTGCCAGCAGGGGCAGGGGAAAGACCCAGTACTTC
NA TRBJ1-5 TRBV5-1 NA CASSGGQGDQPQHF TGCGCCAGCAGCGGAGGGCAGGGCGATCAGCCCCAGCATTTT
NA TRBJ1-2 TRBV27 NA CASSLVPYPTAGGYTF TGTGCCAGCAGTTTAGTCCCCTACCCTACGGCGGGTGGCTACACCTTC
NA TRBJ2-7 TRBV11-2 NA CASSPLHHEQYF TGTGCCAGCAGCCCGTTGCACCACGAGCAGTACTTC
NA TRBJ1-3 TRBV2 NA CASRGPRFDTIYF TGTGCCAGCAGAGGGCCCCGGTTTGACACCATATATTTT
NA TRBJ1-1 TRBV6-1 NA CASRPRRAEAFF TGTGCCAGCAGACCCCGACGGGCTGAAGCTTTCTTT
NA TRBJ1-5 TRBV7-2 NA CASSLSSGNQPQHF TGTGCCAGCAGCTTGTCGAGCGGCAATCAGCCCCAGCATTTT
NA TRBJ2-7 TRBV7-3 NA CASSLSTGHEQYF TGTGCCAGCAGCTTAAGTACAGGTCACGAGCAGTACTTC
NA TRBJ2-7 TRBV2 NA CASSEDRTSYEQYF TGTGCCAGCAGTGAAGACCGTACCTCCTACGAGCAGTACTTC
TRBD2 TRBJ2-7 TRBV5-4 NA CASSETSGFEQYF TGTGCCAGCAGCGAGACTAGCGGGTTCGAGCAGTACTTC
TRBD2 TRBJ2-3 TRBV28 NA CASRKLAGGTDTQYF TGTGCCAGCAGAAAACTAGCGGGGGGCACAGATACGCAGTATTTT
TRBD1 TRBJ2-4 TRBV9 NA CASSAGQGAAKNIQYF TGTGCCAGCAGCGCCGGGCAGGGGGCGGCCAAAAACATTCAGTACTTC
NA TRBJ2-3 TRBV11-2 NA CASSLVVSTDTQYF TGTGCCAGCAGCTTAGTAGTCAGCACAGATACGCAGTATTTT
NA TRBJ2-5 TRBV6-1 NA CASSHRRGETQYF TGTGCCAGCAGTCACAGGAGGGGAGAGACCCAGTACTTC
TRBD2 TRBJ2-7 TRBV5-4 NA CASSRYLGGTMGYEQYF TGTGCCAGCAGCCGATATTTGGGGGGGACGATGGGCTACGAGCAGTACTTC
NA TRBJ1-2 TRBV14 NA CASSPGLTYGYTF TGTGCCAGCAGCCCGGGACTGACCTATGGCTACACCTTC
NA TRBJ1-2 TRBV2 few CASSEGQGYGYTF TGTGCCAGCAGTGAAGGGCAGGGCTATGGCTACACCTTC
NA TRBJ2-1 TRBV7-9 NA CASSLKGSEEQFF TGTGCCAGCAGCTTGAAGGGTAGCGAGGAGCAGTTCTTC
NA TRBJ2-7 TRBV11-3 NA CASSPGPGANEQYF TGTGCCAGCAGCCCGGGACCCGGGGCGAACGAGCAGTACTTC
TRBD1 TRBJ1-1 TRBV2 NA CASSKDRDTEAFF TGTGCCAGCAGTAAGGACAGGGACACTGAAGCTTTCTTT
NA TRBJ1-1 TRBV10-1 few CASSKELSTEAFF TGCGCCAGCAGTAAGGAATTGAGCACTGAAGCTTTCTTT